The clone carrying this TCR beta chain was observed many times. This sample was included in a study of early T cells in non-severe SARS-CoV-2 infection. CDR1 LNHDA and CDR2 SQIVND come from the germline V gene (reference sequence). The V and J ends lost 6 bases and 0 bases respectively, with 9 bases between them. This CDR3 region has 15 residues. TCRdb called the 5' RACE reads again in MiXCR, with one record for every CDR3 protein. The data show approximately 100,000 distinct CDR3 sequences, approximately 11% seen once. The V call is TRBV19, the J call TRBJ2-6; no reliable D call. The source of this sequence is an adult who was a healthcare worker with PCR-confirmed SARS-CoV-2 infection or an uninfected control (not recorded which). Sequenced: whole blood. CDR3 nucleotide sequence: TGTGCCAGTAGGCCCCTTGACTCTGGGGCCAACGTCCTGACTTTC. It specifies CASRPLDSGANVLTF. The complete variable domain, with remaining parts taken from reference TRBV19 and TRBJ2-6, reads DGGITQSPKYLFRKEGQNVTLSCEQNLNHDAMYWYRQDPGQGLRLIYYSQIVNDFQKGDIAEGYSVSREKKESFPLTVTSAQKNPTAFYLCASRPLDSGANVLTFGAGSRLTVL.